This T cell receptor (beta chain) was documented in a study of blood T cell repertoires in COVID-19 (dated by TCRdb to between 2020 and 2021). In terms of the full investigation: The collaborator samples originated in the United States, Italy and Spain and spanned the acute and convalescent phases of COVID-19. The material from the prospective study consisted of cDNA or gDNA derived from T cells, B-cell-depleted T cells, or PBMCs. Subjects who had been exposed to COVID-19, were actively infected with it, or had recovered from it provided the deeply sampled blood TCRbeta repertoires that made up the dataset. The repertoires were released in a freely available public database meant as a resource for research on the immune response to SARS-CoV-2. Samples came from the ongoing ImmuneRACE study (first 160 participants) plus 1,254 subjects from 6 global collaborators. The sample metadata nearly always contained a de-identified subject ID, COVID-19 status, age in years and sex. Where available, HLA class I and class II types were obtained from metadata supplied by the sample provider rather than from assay-based typing.

V drops 9 bases and J drops 3 bases, leaving 8 bases in between. The germline V gene sets CDR1 to SNHLY and CDR2 to FYNNEI. The CDR3 sequence holds 12 residues, the cysteine and phenylalanine included. Left in the record is the CDR3 DNA by itself, 36 bases read in frame from the first base. Points the paper makes about the study in general: The quantity of clinical and demographic metadata differed by source and by participant and was supplied without curation.

In the case of this clone: The antigen it recognizes is unknown. Base qualities are not provided; no much larger clone lies one nucleotide away.

The immunoSEQ Assay, a bias-controlled multiplex PCR, was used to amplify TCRbeta CDR3 regions from genomic DNA. The source study handled its data this way. The number of nucleated cells in each sample was estimated from the amplification of reference gene primers within the assay. To quantify the absolute abundance of each unique TCRbeta CDR3 rearrangement, sequence reads were collapsed and filtered. Productive Simpson clonality was computed per sample as the square root of Simpson's diversity index over productive rearrangements. This is the immuneACCESS table as TCRdb keeps it, with only in-frame sequences that have V and J called. A part of the clones is gone; compared with another copy, unresolved V genes explain less than half, and the rest is unexplained. V, J and clone size are those of that table, while D and trimming were read from the DNA. Present in this sample are a few hundred thousand clones, 87% of which were seen just once. The top ten clonotypes cover approximately 5% of the sample.

Participants in the prospective study were aged roughly 18 to 100 years, lived in some 24 United States geographic areas, and enrolled through a virtual design. To assign participants to cohorts, the prospective study relied on clinical history that participants themselves reported in a screening survey and a study questionnaire. ImmuneRACE Cohort 3 recovered participants were defined by two consecutive negative NP/OP PCR tests, healthcare professional clearance, or symptom resolution. In the prospective study, mobile phlebotomists collected whole blood, serum and a nasopharyngeal or oropharyngeal swab from each participant. Additional blood draws and questionnaires over an approximately two-month period could optionally be provided by prospective study participants. Before DNA extraction, blood samples from the prospective study were shipped at room temperature or frozen.

The receptor was derived from a woman in her thirties who had recovered from COVID-19. The V and J genes are TRBV2 and TRBJ2-2, and perhaps TRBD1 as D gene, on 6 matching bases. The material sequenced was PBMCs or T cells enriched from blood (not recorded which). The DNA sequence follows: TGTGCCAGGACAGGTGACACCGGGGAGCTGTTTTTT. Translated, it gives CARTGDTGELFF. When the CDR3 is completed using the reference TRBV2 and TRBJ2-2 genes on either side, the full variable domain is EPEVTQTPSHQVTQMGQEVILRCVPISNHLYFYWYRQILGQKVEFLVSFYNNEISEKSEIFDDQFSVERPDGSNFTLKIRSTKLEDSAMYFCARTGDTGELFFGEGSRLTVL.